The clone carrying this TCR beta chain was picked up a small number of times. Its matching antigen is unknown. This specimen belongs to a study of T cells after yellow fever vaccination. Regarding the study as a whole: Of the clonotypes, a small share occurred in both CD4 and CD8 compartments. Compared with primary, the secondary response was weaker and peaked at day 5, not 15. Most primary-vaccination clones reappeared after the booster (approximately 95% CD4, 75% to 90% CD8).

For TCR, cDNA came from 5'RACE template switching, which added a universal primer site and UMIs. A single record per CDR3 protein comes from TCRdb applying MiXCR to the 5' RACE reads. The data contain approximately 610,000 distinct CDR3 sequences, about a sixth of them singletons. Between the trimmed V and J ends, which lost 3 bases and 7 bases, there was a span of 13 bases. CDR3 length: 13 amino acids. Germline V gene data show CDR1 as SGHRS and CDR2 as YFSETQ. The sequence was obtained from a man younger than 35 who received the YFV17D yellow fever vaccine. The V call is TRBV5-1, the J call TRBJ1-1, with TRBD1 as a possible D gene (5 bases). This specimen consisted of PBMCs, obtained around 5 days after the first yellow fever vaccination. Written as DNA, the CDR3 is TGCGCCAGCAGCTATGACAGCCAACGTGAAGCTTTCTTT. Translation: CASSYDSQREAFF.